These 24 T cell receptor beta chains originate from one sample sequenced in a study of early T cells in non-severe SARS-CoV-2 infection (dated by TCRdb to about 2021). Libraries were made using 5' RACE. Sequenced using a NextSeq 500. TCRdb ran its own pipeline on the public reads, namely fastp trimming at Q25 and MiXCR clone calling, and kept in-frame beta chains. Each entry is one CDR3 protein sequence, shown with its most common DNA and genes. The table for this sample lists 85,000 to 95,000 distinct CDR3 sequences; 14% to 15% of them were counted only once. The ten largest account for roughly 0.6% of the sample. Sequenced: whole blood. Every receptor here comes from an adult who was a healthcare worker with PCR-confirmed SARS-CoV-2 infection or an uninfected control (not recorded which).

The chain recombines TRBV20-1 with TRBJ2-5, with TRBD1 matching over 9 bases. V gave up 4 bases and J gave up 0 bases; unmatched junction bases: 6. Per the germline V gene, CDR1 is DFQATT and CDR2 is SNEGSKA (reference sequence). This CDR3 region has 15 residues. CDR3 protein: CSAIPGTGYQETQYF. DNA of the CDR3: TGCAGTGCTATTCCCGGGACAGGGTACCAAGAGACCCAGTACTTC.

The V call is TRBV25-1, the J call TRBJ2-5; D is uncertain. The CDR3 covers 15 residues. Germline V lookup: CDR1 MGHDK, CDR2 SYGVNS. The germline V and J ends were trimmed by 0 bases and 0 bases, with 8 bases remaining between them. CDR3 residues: CASSEYLLDQETQYF. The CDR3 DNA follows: TGTGCCAGCAGTGAATATTTGCTAGACCAAGAGACCCAGTACTTC.

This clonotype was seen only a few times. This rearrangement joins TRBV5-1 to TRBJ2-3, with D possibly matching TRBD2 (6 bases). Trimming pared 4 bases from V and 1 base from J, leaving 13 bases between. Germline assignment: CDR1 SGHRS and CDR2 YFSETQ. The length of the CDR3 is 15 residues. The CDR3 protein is CASSLGLLRTDTQYF. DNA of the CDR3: TGCGCCAGCAGCCTGGGACTCCTTCGCACAGATACGCAGTATTTT. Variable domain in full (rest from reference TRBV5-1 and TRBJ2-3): KAGVTQTPRYLIKTRGQQVTLSCSPISGHRSVSWYQQTPGQGLQFLFEYFSETQRNKGNFPGRFSGRQFSNSRSEMNVSTLELGDSALYLCASSLGLLRTDTQYFGPGTRLTVL.

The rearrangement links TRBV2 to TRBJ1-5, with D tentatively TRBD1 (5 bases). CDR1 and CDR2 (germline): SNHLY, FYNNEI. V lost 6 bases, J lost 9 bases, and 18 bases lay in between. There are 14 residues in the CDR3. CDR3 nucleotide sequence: TGTGCCAGCAGATCCTACGACGGGGGACGGCCCCAGCATTTT. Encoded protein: CASRSYDGGRPQHF.

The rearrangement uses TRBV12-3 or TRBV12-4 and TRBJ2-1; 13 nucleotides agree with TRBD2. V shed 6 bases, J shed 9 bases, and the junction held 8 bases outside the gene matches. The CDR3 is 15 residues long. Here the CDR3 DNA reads TGTGCCAGCAGCCCTACTAGCGGGGGGGCCCGTGAGCAGTTCTTC. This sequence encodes CASSPTSGGAREQFF.

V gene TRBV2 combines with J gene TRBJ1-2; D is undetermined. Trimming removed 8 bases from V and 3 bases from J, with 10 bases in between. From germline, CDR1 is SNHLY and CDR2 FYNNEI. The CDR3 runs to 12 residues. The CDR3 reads CASPDPYYGYTF. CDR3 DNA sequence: TGTGCCAGCCCCGATCCGTACTATGGCTACACCTTC.

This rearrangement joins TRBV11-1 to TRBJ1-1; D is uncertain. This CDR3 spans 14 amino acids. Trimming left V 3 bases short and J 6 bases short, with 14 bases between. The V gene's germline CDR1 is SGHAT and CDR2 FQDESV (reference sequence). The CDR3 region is CASSFHSPGAEAFF. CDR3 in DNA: TGTGCCAGCAGCTTCCACTCCCCTGGCGCTGAAGCTTTCTTT. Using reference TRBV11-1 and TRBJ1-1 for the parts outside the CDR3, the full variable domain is EAEVAQSPRYKITEKSQAVAFWCDPISGHATLYWYRQILGQGPELLVQFQDESVVDDSQLPKDRFSAERLKGVDSTLKIQPAELGDSAMYLCASSFHSPGAEAFFGQGTRLTVV.

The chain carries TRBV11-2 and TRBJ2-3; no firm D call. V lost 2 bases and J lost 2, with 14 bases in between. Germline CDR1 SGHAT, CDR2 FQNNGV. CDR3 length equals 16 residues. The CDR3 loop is CASSLTPDTTTDTQYF. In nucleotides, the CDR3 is TGTGCCAGCAGCTTAACCCCTGACACAACCACAGATACGCAGTATTTT.

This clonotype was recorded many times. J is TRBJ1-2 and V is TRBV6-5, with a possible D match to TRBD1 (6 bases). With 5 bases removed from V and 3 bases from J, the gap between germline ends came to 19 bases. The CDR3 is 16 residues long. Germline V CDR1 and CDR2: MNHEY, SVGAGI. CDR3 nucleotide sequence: TGTGCCAGCAGTCCAACCTGGGGGGGGCGCGACTATGGCTACACCTTC. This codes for CASSPTWGGRDYGYTF.

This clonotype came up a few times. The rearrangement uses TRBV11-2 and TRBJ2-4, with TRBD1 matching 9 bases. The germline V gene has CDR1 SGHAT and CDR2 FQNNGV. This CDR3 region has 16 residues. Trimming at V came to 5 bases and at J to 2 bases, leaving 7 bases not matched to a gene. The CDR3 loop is CASSRTGDSTKNIQYF. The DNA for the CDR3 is TGTGCCAGCAGCAGGACAGGGGACTCAACCAAAAACATTCAGTACTTC.

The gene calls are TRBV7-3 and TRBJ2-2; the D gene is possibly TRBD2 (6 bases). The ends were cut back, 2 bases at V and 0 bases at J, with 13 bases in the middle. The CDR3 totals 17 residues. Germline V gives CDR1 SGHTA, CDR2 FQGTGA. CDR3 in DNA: TGTGCCAGCAGCTTAGTTCCCGGGGGTACGAACACCGGGGAGCTGTTTTTT. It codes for CASSLVPGGTNTGELFF.

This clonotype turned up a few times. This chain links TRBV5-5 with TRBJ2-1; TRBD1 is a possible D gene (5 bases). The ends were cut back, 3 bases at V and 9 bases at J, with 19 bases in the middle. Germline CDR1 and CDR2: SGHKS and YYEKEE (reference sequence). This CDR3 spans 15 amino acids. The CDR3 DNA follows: TGTGCCAGCAGCTCCAGGGCTCGCGGACAAGCTGAGCAGTTCTTC. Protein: CASSSRARGQAEQFF.

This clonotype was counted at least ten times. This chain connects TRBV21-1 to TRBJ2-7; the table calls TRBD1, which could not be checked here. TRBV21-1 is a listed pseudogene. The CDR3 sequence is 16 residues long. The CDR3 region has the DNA TGTGCCAGCAGCAAAGCGACGAAGGGGACGATCTACGAGCAGTACGTC. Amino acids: CASSKATKGTIYEQYV.

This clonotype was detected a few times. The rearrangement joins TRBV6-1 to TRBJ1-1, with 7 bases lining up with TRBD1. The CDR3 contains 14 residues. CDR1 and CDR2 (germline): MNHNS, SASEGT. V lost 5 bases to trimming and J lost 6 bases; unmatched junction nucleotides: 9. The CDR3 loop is CASSYRGGSPEAFF. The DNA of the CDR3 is TGTGCCAGCAGTTACAGGGGAGGTTCCCCTGAAGCTTTCTTT.

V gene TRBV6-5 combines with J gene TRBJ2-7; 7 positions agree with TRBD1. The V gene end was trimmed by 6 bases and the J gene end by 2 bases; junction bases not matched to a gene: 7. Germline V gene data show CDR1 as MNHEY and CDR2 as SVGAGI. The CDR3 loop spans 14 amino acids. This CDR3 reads CASRPLGQPYEQYV. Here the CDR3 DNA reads TGTGCCAGCAGGCCCCTGGGACAGCCCTACGAGCAGTACGTC.

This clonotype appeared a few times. The CDR3 bases are TGCGCCAGCAGCCAAGATCCCCAGTTTGCAGGGTATGGCTACACCTTC. Translated: CASSQDPQFAGYGYTF. The rearrangement joins TRBV4-1 to TRBJ1-2; D may be TRBD1 (5 bases). The CDR3 contains 16 residues. V gave up 0 bases and J gave up 5 bases, with 16 bases separating them. Germline CDR1 MGHRA, CDR2 YSYEKL.

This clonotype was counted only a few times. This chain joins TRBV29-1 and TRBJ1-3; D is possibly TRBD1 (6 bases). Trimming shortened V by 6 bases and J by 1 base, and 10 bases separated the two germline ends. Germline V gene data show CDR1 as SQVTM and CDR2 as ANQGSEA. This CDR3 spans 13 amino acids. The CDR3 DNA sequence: TGCAGCGTATTAAGGGGGTCTGGAAACACCATATATTTT. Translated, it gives CSVLRGSGNTIYF.

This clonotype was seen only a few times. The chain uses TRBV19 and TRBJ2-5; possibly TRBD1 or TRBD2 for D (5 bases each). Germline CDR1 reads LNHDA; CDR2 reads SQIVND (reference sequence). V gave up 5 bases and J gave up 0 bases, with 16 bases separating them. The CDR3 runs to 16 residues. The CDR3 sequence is CASSPGTAANQETQYF. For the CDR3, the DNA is TGTGCCAGTAGTCCGGGGACGGCCGCCAACCAAGAGACCCAGTACTTC.

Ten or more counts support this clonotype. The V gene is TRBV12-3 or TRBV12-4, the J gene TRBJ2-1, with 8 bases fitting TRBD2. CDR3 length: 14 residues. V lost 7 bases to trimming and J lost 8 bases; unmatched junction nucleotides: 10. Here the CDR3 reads CASTDSAGGDEQFF. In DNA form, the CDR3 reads TGTGCCAGCACCGATTCCGCGGGGGGAGATGAGCAGTTCTTC.

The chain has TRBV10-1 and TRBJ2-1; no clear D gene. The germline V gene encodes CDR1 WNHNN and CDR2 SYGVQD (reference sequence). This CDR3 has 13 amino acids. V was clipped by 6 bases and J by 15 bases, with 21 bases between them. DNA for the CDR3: TGCGCCAGCAGCGCGCTTTCAGGACCAGCAACGTTCTTC. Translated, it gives CASSALSGPATFF.

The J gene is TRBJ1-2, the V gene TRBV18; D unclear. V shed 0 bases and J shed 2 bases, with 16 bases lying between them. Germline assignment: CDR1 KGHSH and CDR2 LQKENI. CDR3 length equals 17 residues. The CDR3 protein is CASSPPGSSQSNYGYTF. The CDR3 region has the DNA TGTGCCAGCTCACCACCGGGGTCCAGTCAATCCAACTATGGCTACACCTTC.

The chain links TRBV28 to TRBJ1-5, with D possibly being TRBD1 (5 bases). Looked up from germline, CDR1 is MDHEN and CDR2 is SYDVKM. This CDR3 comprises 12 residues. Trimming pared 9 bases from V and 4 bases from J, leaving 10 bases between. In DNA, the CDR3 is TGTGCCAGTAGACAGCTAAATCAGCCCCAGCATTTT. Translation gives CASRQLNQPQHF. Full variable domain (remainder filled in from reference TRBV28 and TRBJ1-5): DVKVTQSSRYLVKRTGEKVFLECVQDMDHENMFWYRQDPGLGLRLIYFSYDVKMKEKGDIPEGYSVSREKKERFSLILESASTNQTSMYLCASRQLNQPQHFGDGTRLSIL.

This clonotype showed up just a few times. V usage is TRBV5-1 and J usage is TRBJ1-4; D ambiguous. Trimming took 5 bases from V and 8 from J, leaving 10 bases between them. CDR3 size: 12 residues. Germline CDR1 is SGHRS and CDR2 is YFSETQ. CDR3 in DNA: TGCGCCAGCAGTAAGGCTGGGGAAAAACTGTTTTTT. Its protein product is CASSKAGEKLFF.

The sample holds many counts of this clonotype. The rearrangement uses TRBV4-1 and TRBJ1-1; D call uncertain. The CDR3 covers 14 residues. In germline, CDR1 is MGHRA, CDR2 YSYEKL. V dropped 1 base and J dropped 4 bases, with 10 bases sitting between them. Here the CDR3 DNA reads TGCGCCAGCAGCCAAGGTTTATTGGTCACTGAAGCTTTCTTT. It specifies CASSQGLLVTEAFF.